The next 2 T cell receptor beta chains were all read from a single sample in a study of a mutant IDH1 vaccine in newly diagnosed glioma. The table came from immunoSEQ multiplex PCR; TCRdb's copy has only in-frame clones and leaves some out. The sample includes tens of thousands of clones, approximately 84% of them seen just once. The antigens for these receptors are not known. The time point: week 35, safety follow-up. Every vaccine dose comprised 300 ug of mutant IDH1 20-mer peptide plus topical imiquimod. Sequenced material: PBMCs, taken from a glioma patient whose treatment included an IDH1 peptide vaccine. The receptors come from a man aged 18 to 30 with glioma.

The J gene is TRBJ2-7, the V gene TRBV29-1; TRBD1 aligns across 8 bases. The germline V gene encodes CDR1 SQVTM and CDR2 ANQGSEA. V lost 6 bases to trimming and J lost 5 bases; unmatched junction nucleotides: 6. The CDR3 length is 12 residues. The CDR3 nucleotides read TGCAGCGTCTCGGACAGGGAACACGAGCAGTACTTC. The encoded protein is CSVSDREHEQYF.

The chain is built from TRBV5-1 and TRBJ2-7; 10 positions match TRBD1. Germline-derived CDR1 and CDR2 are SGHRS and YFSETQ. The CDR3 consists of 17 residues. V lost 3 bases to trimming and J lost 5 bases; unmatched junction nucleotides: 14. CDR3 nucleotides: TGCGCCAGCAGCTCCAGGGGGGGGGACAGGGGCCTCCACGAGCAGTACTTC. It specifies CASSSRGGDRGLHEQYF.